This TCR beta chain was obtained from a study of cytomegalovirus exposure and HLA in healthy donors. Study-level background: The study's early data release held roughly 91 million unique TCRs from HLA-typed donors.

On this clone: Its antigen is unidentified.

Use of 60 Vbeta and 13 Jbeta primers characterized the PCR. The table came from immunoSEQ multiplex PCR; TCRdb's copy has only in-frame clones and leaves some out. The sample includes hundreds of thousands of clones, about 80% seen only once; the top ten take around 6%. Points from the study as a whole: The sole available immune exposure information was CMV serostatus.

Each donor was healthy, and each was a bone marrow donor. CDR1 SGHAT and CDR2 FQNNGV come from the germline V gene. The CDR3 is 15 amino acids. V shed 5 bases, J shed 2 bases, and the junction held 4 bases outside the gene matches. Sequencing was carried out using PBMCs. This chain uses TRBV11-2 with TRBJ2-5; 11 bases agree with TRBD2. This clonotype was sampled from a middle-aged man in good health and CMV-seropositive. This chain's CDR3 is CASSPRTSGQETQYF. In DNA, the CDR3 is TGTGCCAGCAGCCCTAGGACTAGCGGGCAAGAGACCCAGTACTTC.